The T cell receptor beta chain described here comes from a study of T cell changes during pregnancy in multiple sclerosis. Generated by immunoSEQ multiplex PCR, the TCRdb table keeps only in-frame clones and is missing some. The sample lists 37,000 or so clones, approximately 94% seen once, with about 1.7% in the top ten. CDR3 length equals 19 residues. Per the germline V gene, CDR1 is SGDLS and CDR2 is YYNGEE. Germline trimming cut 2 bases from V and 2 bases from J; bases unmatched to any gene: 14. The chain is built from TRBV9 and TRBJ2-5, with 11 bases lining up with TRBD2. Sequenced material: peripheral blood, taken in the third trimester of pregnancy. The TCR originated in a female donor with multiple sclerosis, enrolled in a pregnancy study. The CDR3 loop reads CASSVDETGLAGRQETQYF. CDR3 DNA sequence: TGTGCCAGCAGCGTCGACGAAACAGGACTAGCGGGCCGGCAAGAGACCCAGTACTTC.